The 14 T cell receptor beta chains reported below all come from one sample, sequenced in a study of T cell clonotyping in hematopoietic cell transplantation. TCRdb's table, derived via immunoSEQ multiplex PCR, lists solely in-frame clones and lacks some. The repertoire has about 16,000 clones, nearly 95% of them found once; the top ten carry around 5%. Sequenced: peripheral blood mononuclear cells. The source is a man aged 35 to 55 in good health. Some clones in this sample may be carry-over from other donors' samples.

The chain uses TRBV5-1 and TRBJ2-7; 9 nucleotides match TRBD2. V gave up 4 bases and J gave up 4 bases; unmatched junction bases: 9. The germline CDR1 and CDR2 sequences are SGHRS and YFSETQ. The CDR3 consists of 15 residues. Here the CDR3 reads CASSGSGRLRYEQYF. CDR3 in DNA: TGCGCCAGCAGCGGGAGCGGGAGGTTACGTTACGAGCAGTACTTC.

The chain carries TRBV5-6 and TRBJ2-7; D may be TRBD1 (5 bases). The germline V gene encodes CDR1 SGHDT and CDR2 YYEEEE. V was shortened by 0 bases and J by 3 bases, with 7 bases between the two germline ends. This CDR3 has 13 amino acids. In DNA form, the CDR3 reads TGTGCCAGCAGCTTGGGGGGCGGCTACGAGCAGTACTTC. Its translation: CASSLGGGYEQYF.

V gene TRBV19 combines with J gene TRBJ2-1, with TRBD2 matching 9 bases. The V segment lost 7 bases and the J segment 8 bases; nucleotides outside the gene matches: 9. The CDR3 is 14 amino acids. The germline CDR1 and CDR2 sequences are LNHDA and SQIVND (reference sequence). The chain's CDR3 is CASTVRGGLDEQFF. The CDR3 region has the DNA TGTGCCAGTACTGTGCGGGGGGGCCTCGATGAGCAGTTCTTC.

The genes are TRBV6-5 and TRBJ2-2; TRBD1 aligns across 12 bases. The trim removed 3 bases at V and 4 bases at J, leaving 3 bases unmatched. Germline CDR1 MNHEY, CDR2 SVGAGI. The CDR3 has 16 amino acids. The CDR3 sequence is CASSYWDRGPTGELFF. The CDR3, as DNA: TGTGCCAGCAGTTATTGGGACAGGGGGCCCACCGGGGAGCTGTTTTTT.

The chain uses TRBV6-5 and TRBJ1-5, with D uncertain. V was trimmed by 5 bases and J by 0 bases, leaving 8 bases between them. Germline V gene lookup returns CDR1 MNHEY and CDR2 SVGAGI. The CDR3 totals 14 residues. The CDR3, as DNA: TGTGCCAGCAGTGAGTGGGGTAGCAATCAGCCCCAGCATTTT. This translates into CASSEWGSNQPQHF.

The rearrangement uses TRBV29-1 and TRBJ2-5; weak D call: TRBD2 (6 bases). Germline-derived CDR1 and CDR2 are SQVTM and ANQGSEA. The CDR3 runs 12 residues. Trimming shortened V by 3 bases and J by 3 bases, and 8 bases separated the two germline ends. Here the CDR3 reads CSVDPSEETQYF. The CDR3 coding sequence is TGCAGCGTTGATCCTAGCGAAGAGACCCAGTACTTC.

The rearrangement uses TRBV28 and TRBJ2-3, with 10 positions matching TRBD2. J was trimmed by 4 bases and V by 5 bases; bases with no gene match: 21. The germline V gene encodes CDR1 MDHEN and CDR2 SYDVKM. This CDR3 region has 20 residues. The DNA of the CDR3 is TGTGCCAGCAGTGCCGGGCTAGCGGGAGAACCGGGGGGTCTTTCAGATACGCAGTATTTT. This encodes CASSAGLAGEPGGLSDTQYF.

V usage is TRBV28 and J usage is TRBJ2-3, with 7 nucleotides matching TRBD2. Trimming removed 4 bases from V and 7 bases from J; junction bases left unmatched: 14. CDR1 and CDR2 (germline): MDHEN, SYDVKM. The CDR3 has 16 residues. As DNA, the CDR3 is TGTGCCAGCAGTTCAACGATCCTCTCTAGCGGCCATACGCAGTATTTT. Protein sequence: CASSSTILSSGHTQYF. Full variable domain (rest looked up from reference TRBV28 and TRBJ2-3): DVKVTQSSRYLVKRTGEKVFLECVQDMDHENMFWYRQDPGLGLRLIYFSYDVKMKEKGDIPEGYSVSREKKERFSLILESASTNQTSMYLCASSSTILSSGHTQYFGPGTRLTVL.

V usage is TRBV7-2 and J usage is TRBJ2-2, with D possibly TRBD2 on 5 matching bases. CDR3 length: 16 amino acids. Germline lookup yields CDR1 SGHTA and CDR2 FQGNSA. V was shortened by 0 bases and J by 5 bases, with 13 bases between the two germline ends. CDR3: CASSLALLGPTGELFF. CDR3 sequence (DNA): TGTGCCAGCAGCTTAGCGCTACTAGGTCCAACCGGGGAGCTGTTTTTT.

The chain employs TRBV6-4 and TRBJ2-3; 8 bases are a match to TRBD2. The CDR3 consists of 13 residues. Germline CDR1 MRHNA, CDR2 SNTAGT. The J segment lost 3 bases and the V segment lost 6 bases, leaving 2 bases of the junction unmatched. The CDR3 loop reads CASSPGGTDTQYF. In nucleotides, the CDR3 is TGTGCCAGCAGCCCGGGGGGGACAGATACGCAGTATTTT.

This chain links TRBV10-3 with TRBJ1-3; perhaps TRBD1 as D (5 bases). CDR3 length: 15 residues. Trimming stripped 6 bases from V and 1 base from J, with 13 bases between. Germline values: CDR1 ENHRY, CDR2 SYGVKD. The CDR3 loop reads CAISAQGASGNTIYF. The CDR3 nucleotides are TGTGCCATCAGCGCGCAGGGAGCGTCTGGAAACACCATATATTTT.

This clone has more than one count but fewer than ten. The rearrangement links TRBV4-1 to TRBJ1-6; no firm D call. CDR3 length equals 16 residues. Trimming removed 3 bases at V and 5 bases at J, with 14 bases between. Germline V gives CDR1 MGHRA, CDR2 YSYEKL. The CDR3 coding sequence is TGCGCCAGCAGCCAGCTGATGGGAGGTAATAATTCACCCCTCCACTTT. Translating it yields CASSQLMGGNNSPLHF.

The rearrangement joins TRBV7-3 to TRBJ2-5; the D gene is possibly TRBD1 (6 bases). Germline CDR1 SGHTA, CDR2 FQGTGA. This CDR3 is 13 amino acids long. V lost 5 bases and J 5 bases, leaving 12 bases between the germline ends. The DNA for the CDR3 is TGTGCCAGCAGCCCATCAGGGGAGGAGACCCAGTACTTC. Translating gives CASSPSGEETQYF.

The chain carries TRBV4-2 and TRBJ1-4; maybe TRBD1 (5 bases). There are 15 residues in the CDR3. Germline values: CDR1 LGHNA, CDR2 YNFKEQ. The V end was cut by 1 base, the J end by 1 base, with 7 bases between. The CDR3, as DNA: TGTGCCAGCAGCCAAGGAGGGGTAACTAATGAAAAACTGTTTTTT. Translation: CASSQGGVTNEKLFF.